This T cell receptor (beta chain) was sequenced for a study of cytomegalovirus exposure and HLA in healthy donors. Study-wide results and limits: Across donors, most TCRs were seen rarely, yet some public ones were widespread. For most TCR beta V segments, an earlier analysis put the productive rate at about 90% or about 30% of the time. There were a few CMV-associated chains whose specificity for CMV antigens was confirmed in vitro.

The PCR had 60 Vbeta and 13 Jbeta primers. Produced via immunoSEQ multiplex PCR; TCRdb's table is partial and in-frame only. The table records 95,000 to 150,000 clones, over 60% of them present only once. This clone was seen more than once but under ten times. Antigen specificity is unknown. Germline CDR1 and CDR2: PRHDT and FYEKMQ (reference sequence). The length of the CDR3 is 11 residues. With 5 bases removed from V and 8 bases from J, the gap between germline ends came to 9 bases. Nominally healthy donors provided the samples, though records likely missed some immune exposures. This TCR derives from a man aged 45-60 years in good health and CMV-seronegative. Sequencing used PBMCs. The gene calls are TRBV13 and TRBJ2-5; no reliable D call. The CDR3 region has the DNA TGTGCCAGCAGCCTAGACGGTACCCAGTACTTC. Protein sequence: CASSLDGTQYF.